This T cell receptor (beta chain) was recovered during a study of regulatory T cells in long-lasting Graves disease. Study-level findings and limits: Persistent disease showed a preference for TRBV28, TRBJ1-2 and TRBJ2-5. Those with persistent Graves' had less TCR diversity than newly diagnosed patients.

Worth noting for this clonotype: Antigen specificity is unknown.

This sample's time point: persistent/refractory GD, antithyroid drugs over 5 years with positive TRAb. RNA from PBMCs was the source of the TCR library. Nine milliliters of peripheral blood went into EDTA tubes. Building the TCR beta libraries relied on iRepertoire HTBI primers, and CDR3 regions underwent Arm-PCR. TCRdb called the multiplex PCR reads again in MiXCR, with one record for every CDR3 protein. The sample lists 300,000 to 500,000 distinct CDR3 sequences, less than 25% occurring once. J gave up 5 bases and V 0 bases, and 11 bases lay outside the gene matches. Germline V gene lookup returns CDR1 SGHVS and CDR2 FQNEAQ. The CDR3 sequence is 18 residues long.

The chain employs TRBV7-8 and TRBJ2-2, with 8 positions matching TRBD2. The sequences come from peripheral blood mononuclear cells (PBMCs), collected when the disease was refractory, from a patient treated with antithyroid drugs. This receptor was taken from a female donor with Graves disease. The CDR3 reads CASSLALISGSLTGELFF. DNA of the CDR3: TGTGCCAGCAGCTTAGCGCTCATCAGCGGGAGCTTAACCGGGGAGCTGTTTTTT. Using reference TRBV7-8 and TRBJ2-2 for the parts outside the CDR3, the full variable domain is GAGVSQSPRYKVAKRGQDVALRCDPISGHVSLFWYQQALGQGPEFLTYFQNEAQLDKSGLPSDRFFAERPEGSVSTLKIQRTQQEDSAVYLCASSLALISGSLTGELFFGEGSRLTVL.